The rows below give T cell receptor beta chains drawn from one sample of a study of blood T cell repertoires in COVID-19. Assay used: immunoSEQ multiplex PCR; TCRdb lists only in-frame clones, some missing. The repertoire holds roughly 520,000 clones, with approximately 88% as singletons. Sequenced sample: PBMCs or T cells enriched from blood (not recorded which). These receptors all stem from a woman aged 40 to 55 who had recovered from COVID-19. CDR3s include the opening cysteine and the closing phenylalanine or tryptophan. The D gene is left open where the match is weak.

v_call	d_call	j_call	cdr3_aa	cdr3_nt
TRBV6-5	NA	TRBJ2-3	CASSPSIDTQYF	TGTGCCAGCAGTCCATCAATAGATACGCAGTATTTT
TRBV3-1/TRBV3-2	NA	TRBJ1-1	CASSQDHHRLNTEAFF	TGTGCCAGCAGCCAAGATCACCACAGGCTGAACACTGAAGCTTTCTTT
TRBV2	TRBD1	TRBJ2-2	CASTGTGGTGELFF	TGTGCCAGCACAGGGACAGGGGGCACCGGGGAGCTGTTTTTT
TRBV10-1	NA	TRBJ2-1	CASSVDGSSYNEQFF	TGCGCCAGCAGTGTCGACGGGAGCTCCTACAATGAGCAGTTCTTC
TRBV29-1	TRBD1	TRBJ1-2	CSGWDSSFYGYTF	TGCAGCGGTTGGGACAGTTCCTTCTATGGCTACACCTTC
TRBV2	TRBD1	TRBJ1-2	CASSGDRAAFYGYTF	TGTGCCAGCAGTGGCGACAGGGCGGCGTTCTATGGCTACACCTTC
TRBV12-3/TRBV12-4	TRBD1	TRBJ2-2	CASRGQGSGELFF	TGTGCCAGCAGGGGACAGGGATCCGGGGAGCTGTTTTTT
TRBV6-5	NA	TRBJ1-4	CASSYSPTTNEKLFF	TGTGCCAGCAGTTACAGCCCCACAACTAATGAAAAACTGTTTTTT
TRBV18	NA	TRBJ1-3	CASSPDRLSGNTIYF	TGTGCCAGCTCACCAGACAGGCTATCTGGAAACACCATATATTTT
TRBV14	NA	TRBJ1-1	CASSHSGRNTEAFF	TGTGCCAGCAGCCACAGCGGTCGGAACACTGAAGCTTTCTTT
TRBV10-3	NA	TRBJ1-1	CAISKQGSGNTEAFF	TGTGCCATCAGTAAACAGGGCTCAGGGAACACTGAAGCTTTCTTT
TRBV5-1	TRBD1	TRBJ2-7	CASTPEQGRTYEQYF	TGCGCCAGCACCCCTGAACAGGGGCGTACCTACGAGCAGTACTTC